Listed below are T cell receptor beta chains from one sample, sequenced in a study of TIL therapy for anti-PD-1-resistant metastatic lung cancer. Assay used: immunoSEQ multiplex PCR; TCRdb lists only in-frame clones, some missing. Among roughly 20,000 clones listed, roughly 79% were seen once. The material was blood, obtained at baseline. The receptors derive from a person aged 25 to 85 with non-small cell lung cancer. CDR3s leave out the opening cysteine and the closing phenylalanine or tryptophan. Each record gives: J gene, V gene, clone size, CDR3 protein. Not all rows give a size; the values are once, few, many and, for expanded clones, a class.

TRBJ2-2	TRBV7-8	-	ASSLSSSRDGELF
TRBJ2-7	TRBV15	-	ATSRDLSGRGYEQY
TRBJ1-4	TRBV11-3	-	ASSVRDSNEKLF
TRBJ2-7	TRBV5-4	-	ASSLGTNYEQY
TRBJ1-3	TRBV5-8	-	ASRIQGVHSGNTIY
TRBJ1-3	TRBV19	-	ASSIDRTVGNTIY
TRBJ1-2	TRBV21-1	-	ASSKALHRTLDREYRYT
TRBJ2-2	TRBV5-5	-	ASSLEFRGELF
TRBJ2-7	TRBV6-6	medium-sized	ASSPGRGFSYEQY
TRBJ1-6	TRBV2	-	ASVVGGGSPLH
TRBJ2-2	TRBV11-2	-	ASSRQGPNTGELF
TRBJ1-4	TRBV6-2/TRBV6-3	-	ASSLGWTNEKLF
TRBJ1-6	TRBV4-3	-	ASSQDHVQGVKNSPLH
TRBJ2-2	TRBV28	once	ASSSLPGTGRDTGELF
TRBJ2-3	TRBV3-1/TRBV3-2	once	ASSHLGDTQY
TRBJ2-3	TRBV4-2	-	ASSQGSTPGLAATDTQY
TRBJ2-1	TRBV7-2	-	AGGLAGGHNEQF
TRBJ2-4	TRBV9	-	ASSPPPGQGGYIQY
TRBJ2-3	TRBV25-1	-	ASSDVTDTQY
TRBJ1-2	TRBV10-2	-	ASSESAEGYGYT
TRBJ2-3	TRBV5-5	-	ASSPGLPKGDTQY
TRBJ1-1	TRBV6-6	-	ASNTLWTLGAF
TRBJ2-7	TRBV27	-	ASRTKENREQY
TRBJ2-6	TRBV28	-	ASSGISGANVLT
TRBJ2-2	TRBV6-6	-	ASSYRVTGELF
TRBJ1-2	TRBV27	-	ASSLQGANYGYT
TRBJ2-3	TRBV6-5	-	ASSSLAGSTDTQY
TRBJ1-4	TRBV28	-	ASNLQGAGKLF